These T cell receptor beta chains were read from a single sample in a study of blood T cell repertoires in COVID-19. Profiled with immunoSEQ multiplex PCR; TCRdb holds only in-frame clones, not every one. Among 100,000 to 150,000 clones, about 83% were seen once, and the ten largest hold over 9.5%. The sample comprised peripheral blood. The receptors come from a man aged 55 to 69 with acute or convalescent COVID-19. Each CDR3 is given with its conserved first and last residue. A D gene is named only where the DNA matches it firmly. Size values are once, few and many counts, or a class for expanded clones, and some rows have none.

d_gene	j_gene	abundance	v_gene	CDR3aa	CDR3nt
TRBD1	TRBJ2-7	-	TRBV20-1	CSARTGYEQYF	TGCAGTGCTCGGACAGGTTACGAGCAGTACTTC
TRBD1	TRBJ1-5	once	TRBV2	CASRPTKGAGQPQHF	TGTGCCAGCAGACCCACGAAGGGGGCTGGTCAGCCCCAGCATTTT
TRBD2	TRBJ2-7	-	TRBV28	CASSTAASGSVYEQYF	TGTGCCAGCAGTACCGCCGCTAGCGGGAGTGTCTACGAGCAGTACTTC
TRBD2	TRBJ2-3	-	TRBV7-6	CASSLTTSEADTQYF	TGTGCCAGCAGCTTAACTACTAGCGAGGCAGATACGCAGTATTTT
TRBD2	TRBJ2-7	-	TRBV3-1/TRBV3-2	CASSRLWTSGAPGYEQYF	TGTGCCAGCAGCCGACTGTGGACTAGCGGGGCGCCGGGCTACGAGCAGTACTTC
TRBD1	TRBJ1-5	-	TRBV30	CAWSVVGQGVQPQHF	TGTGCCTGGAGTGTGGTGGGACAGGGGGTTCAGCCCCAGCATTTT
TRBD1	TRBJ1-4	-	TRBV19	CASSIMKDRRSKLFF	TGTGCCAGTAGTATTATGAAGGACAGGCGGTCAAAACTGTTTTTT
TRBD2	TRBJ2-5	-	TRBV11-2	CASSLGGGYQETQYF	TGTGCCAGCAGCTTAGGGGGGGGGTACCAAGAGACCCAGTACTTC
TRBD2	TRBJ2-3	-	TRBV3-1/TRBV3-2	CASSPRTSVTYTDTQYF	TGTGCCAGCAGCCCAAGGACTAGCGTAACCTACACAGATACGCAGTATTTT
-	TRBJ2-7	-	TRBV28	CASRLPPRYEQYF	TGTGCCAGCAGGTTACCTCCGCGCTACGAGCAGTACTTC
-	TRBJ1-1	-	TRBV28	CASSFRGGANTEAFF	TGTGCCAGCAGTTTTCGTGGGGGGGCGAACACTGAAGCTTTCTTT
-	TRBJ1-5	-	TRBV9	CASSGCVYSNQPQHF	TGTGCCAGCAGCGGTTGTGTTTATAGCAATCAGCCCCAGCATTTT
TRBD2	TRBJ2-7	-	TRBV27	CASSPRGGGYEQYF	TGTGCCAGCAGTCCGCGGGGGGGAGGGTACGAGCAGTACTTC
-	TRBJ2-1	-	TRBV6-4	CASSTGNEQFF	TGTGCCAGCAGCACAGGGAATGAGCAGTTCTTC
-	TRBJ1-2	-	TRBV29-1	CSVESGASYTF	TGCAGCGTTGAAAGTGGGGCTAGCTACACCTTC
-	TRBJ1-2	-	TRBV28	CASSPPGQNYGYTF	TGTGCCAGCAGTCCCCCCGGACAGAACTATGGCTACACCTTC
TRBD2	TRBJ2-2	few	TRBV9	CASSRLAGVTGELFF	TGTGCCAGCAGTCGACTAGCGGGAGTAACCGGGGAGCTGTTTTTT
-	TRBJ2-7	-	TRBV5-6	CASSVGQFYEQYF	TGTGCCAGCAGCGTGGGACAATTCTACGAGCAGTACTTC
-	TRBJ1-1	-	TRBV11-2	CASSLFPRTANTEAFF	TGTGCCAGCAGCTTATTCCCTCGGACAGCGAACACTGAAGCTTTCTTT
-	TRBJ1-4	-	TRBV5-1	CASSLFSATNEKLFF	TGCGCCAGCAGCTTGTTTTCCGCAACTAATGAAAAACTGTTTTTT
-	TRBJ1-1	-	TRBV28	CASTMPAGTNTEAFF	TGTGCCAGCACCATGCCGGCGGGAACGAACACTGAAGCTTTCTTT
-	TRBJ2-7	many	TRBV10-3	CAISDRGGPAYEQYF	TGTGCCATCAGCGACAGAGGGGGTCCCGCCTACGAGCAGTACTTC
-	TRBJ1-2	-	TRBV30	CAWSVSRQRLGYTF	TGTGCCTGGAGTGTAAGCCGCCAGCGCCTTGGCTACACCTTC
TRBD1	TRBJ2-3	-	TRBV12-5	CASGPDRGSTDTQYF	TGTGCTAGTGGCCCAGACAGGGGAAGCACAGATACGCAGTATTTT
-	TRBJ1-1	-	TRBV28	CASSPRGGGNTEAFF	TGTGCCAGCAGCCCAAGAGGGGGGGGGAACACTGAAGCTTTCTTT
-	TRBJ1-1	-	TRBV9	CASSVSWGIRRDTEAFF	TGTGCCAGCAGCGTTAGCTGGGGCATTCGAAGGGACACTGAAGCTTTCTTT
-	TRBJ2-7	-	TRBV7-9	CASSLVGDLEQYF	TGTGCCAGCAGCTTAGTCGGGGATCTCGAGCAGTACTTC
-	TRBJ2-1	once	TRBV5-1	CASSQIMQVGEHEQFF	TGCGCCAGCAGCCAGATCATGCAGGTGGGAGAACATGAGCAGTTCTTC
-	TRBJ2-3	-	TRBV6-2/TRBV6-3	CASSPLGPGTDTQYF	TGTGCCAGCAGTCCCCTCGGCCCCGGGACAGATACGCAGTATTTT
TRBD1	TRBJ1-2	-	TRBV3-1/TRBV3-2	CASSRRQAGGAGYTF	TGTGCCAGCAGCCGTAGGCAGGCAGGGGGTGCTGGCTACACCTTC
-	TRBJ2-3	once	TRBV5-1	CASREQGSDTQYF	TGCGCCAGCAGGGAGCAGGGGTCAGATACGCAGTATTTT
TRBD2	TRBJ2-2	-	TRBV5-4	CASSLVSGRINTGELFF	TGTGCCAGCAGCTTGGTTAGCGGGAGGATTAACACCGGGGAGCTGTTTTTT
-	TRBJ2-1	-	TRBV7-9	CASSLFINEQFF	TGTGCCAGCAGCTTATTTATTAATGAGCAGTTCTTC
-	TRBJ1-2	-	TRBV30	CAWSMSGVNGYTF	TGTGCCTGGAGTATGTCCGGGGTTAATGGCTACACCTTC
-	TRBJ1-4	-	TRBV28	CASSGRGFGSTNEKLFF	TGTGCCAGCAGTGGGAGGGGATTTGGGTCAACTAATGAAAAACTGTTTTTT
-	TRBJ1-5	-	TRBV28	CASSPPGSGQPQHF	TGTGCCAGCAGTCCGCCCGGGTCAGGGCAGCCCCAGCATTTT
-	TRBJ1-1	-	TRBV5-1	CASSPEAGAINTEAFF	TGCGCCAGCAGCCCCGAGGCAGGGGCGATAAACACTGAAGCTTTCTTT
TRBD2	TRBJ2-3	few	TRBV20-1	CSASGGLAGSTDTQYF	TGCAGTGCTAGTGGGGGACTAGCGGGCAGCACAGATACGCAGTATTTT
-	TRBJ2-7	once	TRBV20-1	CSASEDYEQYF	TGCAGCGCGAGCGAGGATTACGAGCAGTACTTC
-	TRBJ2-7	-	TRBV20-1	CSATHQYEQYF	TGCAGTGCTACACACCAATACGAGCAGTACTTC
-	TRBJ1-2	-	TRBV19	CASSISGFSYGYTF	TGTGCCAGTAGTATTAGCGGGTTCAGCTATGGCTACACCTTC
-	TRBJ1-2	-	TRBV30	CAWSPAPSGYGYTF	TGTGCCTGGAGTCCCGCCCCTAGCGGCTATGGCTACACCTTC
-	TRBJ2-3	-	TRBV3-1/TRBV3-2	CASSPVGSGSADTQYF	TGTGCCAGCAGCCCAGTCGGTAGCGGTTCCGCGGATACGCAGTATTTT
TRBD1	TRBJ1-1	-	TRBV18	CASSDRGNTEAFF	TGTGCCAGCTCCGACAGGGGGAACACTGAAGCTTTCTTT
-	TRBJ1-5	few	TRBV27	CASRGELHSNQPQHF	TGTGCCAGCAGAGGGGAATTGCATAGCAATCAGCCCCAGCATTTT
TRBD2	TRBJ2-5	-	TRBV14	CASSQELREGYQETQYF	TGTGCCAGCAGCCAAGAATTGCGGGAGGGTTACCAAGAGACCCAGTACTTC
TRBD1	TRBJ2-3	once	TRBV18	CASSPLPGQGTTSTDTQYF	TGTGCCAGCTCACCACTTCCGGGACAGGGAACTACTAGCACAGATACGCAGTATTTT
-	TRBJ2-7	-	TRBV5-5	CASSLGGPYEQYF	TGTGCCAGCAGCTTGGGGGGCCCCTACGAGCAGTACTTC
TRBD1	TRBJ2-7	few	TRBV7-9	CASSPRDRVYEQYF	TGTGCCAGCAGCCCGAGGGACAGGGTCTACGAGCAGTACTTC
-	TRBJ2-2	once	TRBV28	CASSRHYSAGELFF	TGTGCCAGCAGCCGCCACTACTCGGCCGGGGAGCTGTTTTTT
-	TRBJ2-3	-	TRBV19	CASSQGGAGYSTDTQYF	TGTGCCAGTAGCCAAGGGGGGGCAGGCTATAGCACAGATACGCAGTATTTT
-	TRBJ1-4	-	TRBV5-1	CASSPLAGNGEKLFF	TGCGCCAGCAGCCCACTTGCCGGGAATGGTGAAAAACTGTTTTTT